This TCR beta chain emerged from a study of radiation and T cells in renal cell carcinoma. About the research overall: Nephrectomy followed 15 Gy stereotactic body radiation by 4 weeks. The study, taken as a whole, reports: Pretreatment tumor biopsies were lacking, so baseline clonotypes are unknown.

Data came from immunoSEQ multiplex PCR; TCRdb stores just in-frame clones and leaves some out. The sample has 160,000 or so clones, approximately 86% seen once. Time point noted: blood 2 weeks post-SBRT. Indicated treatment: 15 Gy SBRT to primary tumor, nephrectomy 4 weeks later. Details on this clone: Its antigen remains unknown.

The sequencing here drew on blood, taken from a patient whose treatment included radiotherapy and nephrectomy. The receptor's source is a woman aged 45-60 years with renal cell carcinoma.

CDR3 sequence reads: CAISEGGYGNQPQHF. In nucleotides, the CDR3 is TGTGCCATCAGTGAGGGGGGTTATGGCAATCAGCCCCAGCATTTT. V usage is TRBV10-3 and J usage is TRBJ1-5, with a possible D match to TRBD1 (5 bases). CDR3 length: 15 residues. The V gene's germline CDR1 is ENHRY and CDR2 SYGVKD. The ends were cut back, 2 bases at V and 2 bases at J, with 10 bases in the middle.